Below, one TCR beta chain is given with its context. Original handling: For nucleated cells, counts were estimated from reference gene primer amplification. Libraries were prepared by immunoSEQ multiplex PCR; TCRdb keeps only in-frame clonotypes and omits some of them. The V and J calls and clone size come from that table; D and trimming were worked out from the DNA. The table records tens of thousands of clones, about four fifths of them present only once. The CDR3 runs 19 residues. Germline V gives CDR1 LGHNA, CDR2 YNFKEQ. J lost 0 bases, V lost 4 bases, and 15 bases had no gene match. This specimen comes from a study of blood T cell repertoires in COVID-19. Looking at the study overall: Some COVID-19 samples were acute and others convalescent; all came from the United States, Italy and Spain. Sources were T cells, B-cell-depleted T cells, or PBMCs; the material itself was cDNA or gDNA.

Enrollment of patients from Seattle took place during active infection, with longitudinal follow-up. What was sequenced was peripheral blood. The chain recombines TRBV4-2 with TRBJ2-3; 8 bases line up with TRBD2. The clonotype comes from a man over 45 with COVID-19, enrolled during active disease. The chain's CDR3 is CASSPRLAGGLGSTDTQYF. CDR3 DNA sequence: TGTGCCAGCAGCCCCCGACTCGCGGGGGGCCTGGGGAGCACAGATACGCAGTATTTT.